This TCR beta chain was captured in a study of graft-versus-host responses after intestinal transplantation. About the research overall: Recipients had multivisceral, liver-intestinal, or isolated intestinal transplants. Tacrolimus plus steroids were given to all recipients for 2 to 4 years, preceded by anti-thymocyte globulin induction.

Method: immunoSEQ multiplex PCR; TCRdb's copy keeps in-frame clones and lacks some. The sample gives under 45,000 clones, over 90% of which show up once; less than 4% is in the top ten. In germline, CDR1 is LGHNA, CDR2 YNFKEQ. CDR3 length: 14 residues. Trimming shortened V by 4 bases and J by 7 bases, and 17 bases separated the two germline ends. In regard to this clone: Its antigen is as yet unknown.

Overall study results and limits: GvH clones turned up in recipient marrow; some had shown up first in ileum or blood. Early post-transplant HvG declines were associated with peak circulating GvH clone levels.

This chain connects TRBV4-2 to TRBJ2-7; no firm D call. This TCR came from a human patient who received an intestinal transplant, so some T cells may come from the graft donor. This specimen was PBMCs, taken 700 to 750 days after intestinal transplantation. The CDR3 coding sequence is TGTGCCAGCAGCCCGGGCCCTGAAGGTAGGGAGCAGTACTTC. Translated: CASSPGPEGREQYF.